A selection of T cell receptor beta chains follows, all from one sample in a study of cytomegalovirus exposure and HLA in healthy donors. TCRdb's table, derived via immunoSEQ multiplex PCR, lists solely in-frame clones and lacks some. The sample yields 150,000 to 180,000 clones, around 84% seen once. What was sequenced was PBMCs. The receptors shown here come from a human donor in good health. CDR3s include the opening cysteine and the closing phenylalanine or tryptophan. D genes are given only for firm matches. Some rows have no size entry. The others give once, few or many, or a class for an expanded clone.

V gene,J gene,CDR3 length,clone size,D gene,CDR3 DNA,CDR3 protein
TRBV27,TRBJ2-1,13,NA,NA,TGTGCCAGCAGCATCGGTGCGGACAATGAGCAGTTCTTC,CASSIGADNEQFF
TRBV6-1,TRBJ1-1,14,NA,NA,TGTGCCAGCAGTGAATGGGGAGGGGTGGTGGAAGCTTTCTTT,CASSEWGGVVEAFF
TRBV27,TRBJ1-1,20,NA,TRBD1,TGTGCCAGCAGTTTAAAAGGTAGGCCCAGGGGGTTGCCCATGAACACTGAAGCTTTCTTT,CASSLKGRPRGLPMNTEAFF
TRBV28,TRBJ1-1,14,NA,NA,TGTGCCAGCAGTTTATTCAGGGTGAACACTGAAGCTTTCTTT,CASSLFRVNTEAFF
TRBV9,TRBJ2-5,15,NA,NA,TGTGCCAGCAGTTTTCACGGGGTTTCGGGAGAGACCCAGTACTTC,CASSFHGVSGETQYF
TRBV28,TRBJ1-4,15,NA,TRBD1,TGTGCCAGCAGTCCCTGGACAGGGGTGGAGGAAAAACTGTTTTTT,CASSPWTGVEEKLFF
TRBV5-6,TRBJ1-1,16,NA,NA,TGTGCCAGCAGCCTATACCAGACAGCAATGAACACTGAAGCTTTCTTT,CASSLYQTAMNTEAFF
TRBV7-3,TRBJ1-5,14,few,NA,TGTGCCAGCAGCTTATCGGGGGGCGGTCAGCCCCAGCATTTT,CASSLSGGGQPQHF
TRBV5-1,TRBJ2-2,15,NA,NA,TGCGCCAGCAGCCTAGGGGGGGCGAACACCGGGGAGCTGTTTTTT,CASSLGGANTGELFF
TRBV9,TRBJ1-1,14,few,NA,TGTGCCAGCAGACCCGGACTTATGAACACTGAAGCTTTCTTT,CASRPGLMNTEAFF
TRBV30,TRBJ1-2,17,NA,NA,TGTGCCTGGAGTGCCCTCCGGACAGTTGGAGTTTTCTATGGCTACACCTTC,CAWSALRTVGVFYGYTF
TRBV5-1,TRBJ1-2,13,NA,TRBD1,TGCGCCAGCAGCTTCGGACAGGAAAATGGCTACACCTTC,CASSFGQENGYTF
TRBV28,TRBJ2-7,13,NA,TRBD1,TGTGCCAGCAGCTCGACAGGGACCTACGAGCAGTACTTC,CASSSTGTYEQYF
TRBV10-2,TRBJ2-7,14,NA,TRBD2,TGCGCCAGCCGCTTATGGGACTATTCCTACGAGCAGTACTTC,CASRLWDYSYEQYF
TRBV4-3,TRBJ1-2,15,NA,NA,TGCGCCAGCAGCGACCGTGGGCATACTAACTATGGCTACACCTTC,CASSDRGHTNYGYTF
TRBV6-1,TRBJ1-5,17,NA,NA,TGTGCCAGCAGTGGCAAGACAGGTCTGATTAGCAATCAGCCCCAGCATTTT,CASSGKTGLISNQPQHF
TRBV7-2,TRBJ2-7,14,NA,TRBD2,TGTGCCAGCAGCAAAGGCGGGGGAGCCTACGAGCAGTACTTC,CASSKGGGAYEQYF
TRBV5-5,TRBJ1-2,13,NA,TRBD1,TGTGCCAGCAGCCTACTGACAGGGTATGGCTACACCTTC,CASSLLTGYGYTF
TRBV27,TRBJ2-7,16,NA,TRBD2,TGTGCCAGCAGTTTAAGTGCTGCTAGCGGGTCGTACGAGCAGTACTTC,CASSLSAASGSYEQYF
TRBV6-1,TRBJ2-5,15,NA,TRBD2,TGTGCCAGCAGTGAAGCGGGAGGGGACTGGGAGACCCAGTACTTC,CASSEAGGDWETQYF
TRBV28,TRBJ2-7,14,once,NA,TGTGCCAGCAGCTTGGACCGGACATCCTACGAGCAGTACTTC,CASSLDRTSYEQYF
TRBV28,TRBJ1-2,13,once,NA,TGTGCCAGCCTCACAGGACCTAACTATGGCTACACCTTC,CASLTGPNYGYTF
TRBV6-5,TRBJ1-2,13,NA,NA,TGTGCCAGCCAAGACAGGTCTAACTATGGCTACACCTTC,CASQDRSNYGYTF
TRBV18,TRBJ1-2,14,NA,TRBD1,TGTGCCAGCTCACCGGGGGGACAGGGCTATGGCTACACCTTC,CASSPGGQGYGYTF
TRBV6-1,TRBJ1-4,14,NA,TRBD1,TGTGCCAGCAGTGTAGGACAGGGTAATGAAAAACTGTTTTTT,CASSVGQGNEKLFF